Listed here are 30 T cell receptor beta chains from one sample, sequenced in a study of T cell responses to AZD1222 COVID-19 vaccine. TCRdb keeps only in-frame clones here, not all; method: immunoSEQ multiplex PCR. This table holds about 150,000 clones, roughly nine tenths found once. Specimen: peripheral blood, collected on day 0 of MenACWY control vaccination. The origin of the receptors is an adult in good health.

The table lists this clone with a few counts. This chain uses TRBV27 with TRBJ2-5, with 9 bases lining up with TRBD1. The germline gives CDR1 MNHEY, CDR2 SMNVEV (reference sequence). Trimming removed 8 bases from V and 8 bases from J; junction bases left unmatched: 12. This CDR3 has 14 residues. CDR3 in amino acids: CASRPGGTGLTQYF. The CDR3 DNA reads as TGTGCCAGCCGTCCCGGTGGGACAGGGTTAACCCAGTACTTC.

This chain links TRBV5-4 with TRBJ2-1; TRBD2 might be the D (6 bases). The CDR3 is 18 residues long. CDR1 and CDR2 from the germline V gene are SGHNT and YYREEE (reference sequence). Trimming shortened V by 2 bases and J by 0 bases, and 18 bases separated the two germline ends. CDR3 protein: CASSFGGAHSSSYNEQFF. CDR3 DNA: TGTGCCAGCAGCTTTGGAGGGGCCCACTCAAGCTCCTACAATGAGCAGTTCTTC.

V and J are TRBV5-1 and TRBJ2-7; D could derive from TRBD1 or TRBD2 (5 bases each). The V gene's germline CDR1 is SGHRS and CDR2 YFSETQ. This CDR3 has 15 residues. Trimming pared 4 bases from V and 5 bases from J, leaving 19 bases between. The DNA of the CDR3 is TGCGCCAGCAGCCTTTCGGGACCACTCAGCGACGAGCAGTACTTC. Its translation is CASSLSGPLSDEQYF.

This clone was counted a single time. The chain is built from TRBV11-3 and TRBJ1-1; D uncertain. V was clipped by 2 bases and J by 6 bases, with 4 bases between them. Germline lookup yields CDR1 SGHNT and CDR2 YENEEA. The CDR3 runs to 11 residues. The CDR3 protein is CASSLTSEAFF. The CDR3 coding sequence is TGTGCCAGCAGCTTAACATCTGAAGCTTTCTTT.

In this sample, this clone turned up once. The J gene is TRBJ2-1, the V gene TRBV5-4, with D perhaps given as TRBD1 or TRBD2 (6 bases each). Trimming took off 2 bases at V and 7 bases at J, with 13 bases between the two ends. The length of the CDR3 is 14 residues. From germline, CDR1 is SGHNT and CDR2 YYREEE (reference sequence). CDR3 in DNA: TGTGCCAGCAGCTTTGAAGGGGGGAGGAATGAGCAGTTCTTC. Translating gives CASSFEGGRNEQFF.

This chain connects TRBV7-2 to TRBJ2-6; D uncertain. Per germline, CDR1 SGHTA and CDR2 FQGNSA. The CDR3 loop spans 17 amino acids. The V and J ends lost 0 bases and 0 bases respectively, with 9 bases between them. CDR3: CASSLAQLGSGANVLTF. CDR3 coding DNA: TGTGCCAGCAGCTTAGCCCAACTGGGCTCTGGGGCCAACGTCCTGACTTTC.

The V and J genes are TRBV7-6 and TRBJ2-1; D gene unclear. Germline V lookup: CDR1 SGHVS, CDR2 FNYEAQ. The V end lost 0 bases, the J end lost 8 bases, and 8 bases lay between the germline ends. CDR3 length equals 13 residues. The CDR3 DNA sequence: TGTGCCAGCAGCTTAGCGTATTCGGATGAGCAGTTCTTC. Protein: CASSLAYSDEQFF.

The V call is TRBV6-5, the J call TRBJ2-1; D possibly corresponds to TRBD1 (5 bases). V was pared by 2 bases and J by 6 bases, with 17 bases between. CDR3 length equals 16 residues. Germline V CDR1 and CDR2: MNHEY, SVGAGI. This chain's CDR3 is CASSYDRTIPLNEQFF. CDR3 nucleotides: TGTGCCAGCAGTTACGACAGAACTATCCCACTCAATGAGCAGTTCTTC.

This clone appeared once. This chain joins TRBV10-3 and TRBJ2-4; TRBD1 is a possible D gene (6 bases). Germline-derived CDR1 and CDR2 are ENHRY and SYGVKD. Trimming removed 2 bases at V and 10 bases at J, with 9 bases between. This CDR3 comprises 12 residues. Here the CDR3 reads CAISETDSIQYF. The DNA for the CDR3 is TGTGCCATCAGTGAGACGGACAGTATTCAGTACTTC.

The chain employs TRBV19 and TRBJ2-2; perhaps D is TRBD1 or TRBD2 (5 bases each). This CDR3 region has 14 residues. V was clipped by 10 bases and J by 1 base, with 13 bases between them. The germline gives CDR1 LNHDA, CDR2 SQIVND (reference sequence). The CDR3 sequence: CATTGGMNTGELFF. The CDR3 DNA follows: TGTGCCACCACTGGGGGAATGAACACCGGGGAGCTGTTTTTT.

The genes are TRBV2 and TRBJ1-1; D gene ambiguous. The V gene lost 7 bases and the J gene lost 0 bases, with 12 bases spanning the gap. The CDR3 is 14 amino acids. Germline V lookup: CDR1 SNHLY, CDR2 FYNNEI. The DNA for the CDR3 is TGTGCCAGCACTCTCCGGTTCATGAACACTGAAGCTTTCTTT. The encoded protein is CASTLRFMNTEAFF.

The chain combines TRBV21-1 with TRBJ2-6; the DNA was not used to check the table's D call, TRBD1. TRBV21-1 is flagged as a pseudogene. This CDR3 region has 16 residues. CDR3 loop: CASSLRYTSGANVLTF. Here the CDR3 DNA reads TGTGCCAGCAGCTTAAGATACACCTCTGGGGCCAACGTCCTGACTTTC.

V gene TRBV6-4 combines with J gene TRBJ2-1; D is uncertain. The CDR3 contains 13 residues. V lost 5 bases and J 8 bases, leaving 13 bases between the germline ends. Germline loops: CDR1 MRHNA, CDR2 SNTAGT. CDR3 protein: CASSLGPWDEQFF. The CDR3 coding sequence is TGTGCCAGCAGTCTCGGGCCTTGGGATGAGCAGTTCTTC.

The chain carries TRBV5-1 and TRBJ2-7; D call uncertain. The CDR3 has 12 amino acids. V was cut by 4 bases and J by 6 bases, with 11 bases left in between. CDR1 is SGHRS, CDR2 YFSETQ, per germline. This CDR3 reads CASSGSLGEQYF. CDR3 sequence (DNA): TGCGCCAGCAGCGGATCGTTGGGCGAGCAGTACTTC. The variable domain in full, with the rest retrieved from reference TRBV5-1 and TRBJ2-7, is KAGVTQTPRYLIKTRGQQVTLSCSPISGHRSVSWYQQTPGQGLQFLFEYFSETQRNKGNFPGRFSGRQFSNSRSEMNVSTLELGDSALYLCASSGSLGEQYFGPGTRLTVT.

This clone was found a few times. V usage is TRBV19 and J usage is TRBJ2-5; D gene unclear. Germline CDR1 reads LNHDA; CDR2 reads SQIVND (reference sequence). The CDR3 totals 12 residues. With 3 bases removed from V and 9 bases from J, the gap between germline ends came to 11 bases. The DNA of the CDR3 is TGTGCCAGTAGTATTGGTCAAGGACCCCAGTACTTC. Its protein is CASSIGQGPQYF.

The chain carries TRBV9 and TRBJ1-2; D gene ambiguous. The V gene's germline CDR1 is SGDLS and CDR2 YYNGEE. V was clipped by 2 bases and J by 6 bases, with 11 bases between them. The CDR3 has 13 amino acids. This chain's CDR3 is CASSVRESHGYTF. The CDR3 DNA is TGTGCCAGCAGCGTCCGGGAATCTCATGGCTACACCTTC.

The gene calls are TRBV27 and TRBJ1-4; D remains ambiguous. The germline V and J ends were trimmed by 6 bases and 0 bases, with 8 bases remaining between them. The CDR3 runs to 14 residues. Germline V CDR1 and CDR2: MNHEY, SMNVEV (reference sequence). In nucleotides, the CDR3 is TGTGCCAGCAGCTTAACCCCAACTAATGAAAAACTGTTTTTT. This gives the protein CASSLTPTNEKLFF.

This clone appeared once. The chain uses TRBV5-4 and TRBJ2-5; 13 bases map to TRBD2. This CDR3 contains 16 residues. Germline V lookup: CDR1 SGHNT, CDR2 YYREEE (reference sequence). V was pared by 4 bases and J by 5 bases, with 8 bases of the junction left unmatched. The CDR3 DNA is TGTGCCAGCAGCCTAGGACTAGCGGGAGCAGGGGAGACCCAGTACTTC. Translated, it gives CASSLGLAGAGETQYF.

The chain couples TRBV5-1 to TRBJ2-7; D gene uncertain. V was pared by 6 bases and J by 7 bases, with 17 bases between. CDR3 length equals 13 residues. CDR1 is SGHRS and CDR2 is YFSETQ in the germline V gene. The CDR3 loop reads CASTPGHEGEQYF. CDR3 bases: TGCGCCAGCACCCCCGGGCACGAAGGAGAGCAGTACTTC.

V usage is TRBV6-6 and J usage is TRBJ2-7, with a possible D match to TRBD1 (7 bases). Germline V gene sequence: CDR1 MNHNY, CDR2 SVGAGI (reference sequence). Trimming took off 6 bases at V and 2 bases at J, with 11 bases between the two ends. The CDR3 is 13 amino acids. DNA of the CDR3: TGTGCCAGCAGGCGGGGACAGACCTACGAGCAGTACTTC. This gives the protein CASRRGQTYEQYF.

This clone was seen a handful of times. This chain uses TRBV27 with TRBJ1-4; TRBD1 might be the D (6 bases). Germline CDR1 MNHEY, CDR2 SMNVEV (reference sequence). V shed 6 bases and J shed 1 base, with 12 bases lying between them. The CDR3 spans 15 residues. CDR3 in DNA: TGTGCCAGCAGGATTCAACAGGGAACTAATGAAAAACTGTTTTTT. Translated, it gives CASRIQQGTNEKLFF.

The chain employs TRBV29-1 and TRBJ2-6; no firm D call. V lost 5 bases and J lost 0, with 11 bases in between. The CDR3 is 15 amino acids. Germline-derived CDR1 and CDR2 are SQVTM and ANQGSEA. CDR3 region: CSVFQPLSGANVLTF. The CDR3 coding sequence is TGCAGCGTTTTCCAGCCCCTCTCTGGGGCCAACGTCCTGACTTTC.

This chain joins TRBV3-1 (or the pseudogene TRBV3-2) and TRBJ2-3, with a tentative D call TRBD2 (6 bases). Per the germline V gene, CDR1 is LGHDT and CDR2 is YNNKEL (reference sequence). Trimming pared 6 bases from V and 2 bases from J, leaving 15 bases between. The CDR3 covers 15 residues. CDR3 DNA sequence: TGTGCCAGCAGAGGAACGCGGGACGACACAGATACGCAGTATTTT. This translates into CASRGTRDDTDTQYF.

The chain employs TRBV7-2 and TRBJ2-7, with TRBD2 matching over 12 bases. The CDR3 is made up of 15 amino acids. Germline V gene lookup returns CDR1 SGHTA and CDR2 FQGNSA. V dropped 2 bases and J dropped 4; count of bases not matched to a gene: 3. Here the CDR3 reads CASSLSTSGRYEQYF. The CDR3 bases are TGTGCCAGCAGCTTATCGACTAGCGGGAGATACGAGCAGTACTTC.

This chain links TRBV29-1 with TRBJ2-1; 8 positions match TRBD2. Looked up from germline, CDR1 is SQVTM and CDR2 is ANQGSEA. The CDR3 is 14 residues long. CDR3 sequence reads: CVIARASGYNEQFF. Written as DNA, the CDR3 is TGCGTTATTGCTCGGGCTAGCGGGTACAATGAGCAGTTCTTC.

The chain recombines TRBV3-1 (or the pseudogene TRBV3-2) with TRBJ1-1; D gene ambiguous. Germline V gene data show CDR1 as LGHDT and CDR2 as YNNKEL (reference sequence). The V and J ends lost 1 base and 6 bases respectively, with 6 bases between them. CDR3 length equals 12 residues. CDR3 loop: CASSQASSEAFF. The DNA of the CDR3 is TGTGCCAGCAGCCAAGCGAGTTCTGAAGCTTTCTTT.

Details on this clone: At the DNA level, this CDR3 is encoded by other sequences in the same sample as well. The rearrangement uses TRBV6-5 and TRBJ1-2, with 8 bases aligning to TRBD1. After removal of 6 bases from V and 3 bases from J, the junction contained 0 bases not matched to a gene. The germline gives CDR1 MNHEY, CDR2 SVGAGI. This CDR3 spans 12 amino acids. The CDR3 reads CASRTGDYGYTF. The CDR3 coding sequence is TGTGCCAGCAGGACAGGGGACTATGGCTACACCTTC.

CDR3 protein: CASSQPTGGGEKLFF. The CDR3 nucleotides are TGTGCCAGCTCACAGCCGACAGGGGGTGGAGAAAAACTGTTTTTT. The chain combines TRBV18 with TRBJ1-4, with 9 bases aligning to TRBD1. V shed 4 bases, J shed 8 bases, and the junction held 8 bases outside the gene matches. The CDR3 is 15 amino acids. The germline gives CDR1 KGHSH, CDR2 LQKENI.

The J gene is TRBJ2-1, the V gene TRBV11-3; 8 nucleotides match TRBD2. The germline V gene encodes CDR1 SGHNT and CDR2 YENEEA. The junction had 6 bases not matched to a gene; V was cut back by 1 base and J by 4 bases. The CDR3 has 16 residues. CDR3 DNA: TGTGCCAGCAGCTTAGTCGGGGGGGAAAGGTACAATGAGCAGTTCTTC. Its translation: CASSLVGGERYNEQFF. Together with reference TRBV11-3 and TRBJ2-1, the CDR3 gives the full variable domain: EAGVVQSPRYKIIEKKQPVAFWCNPISGHNTLYWYLQNLGQGPELLIRYENEEAVDDSQLPKDRFSAERLKGVDSTLKIQPAELGDSAVYLCASSLVGGERYNEQFFGPGTRLTVL.

This clone appeared a single time. The rearrangement uses TRBV3-1 (or the pseudogene TRBV3-2) and TRBJ2-5; D might be TRBD1 (5 bases). CDR3 length equals 13 residues. The germline V gene encodes CDR1 LGHDT and CDR2 YNNKEL (reference sequence). V gave up 4 bases and J gave up 5 bases, with 11 bases separating them. This CDR3 is CASSPGSRETQYF. The DNA of the CDR3 is TGTGCCAGCAGCCCAGGGTCACGGGAGACCCAGTACTTC.